This T cell receptor (beta chain) came from a study of T-cell reconstitution after alpha-beta-depleted transplantation in children. Preparation of the TCRbeta library involved a method that used unique molecular identifiers. Each CDR3 protein is one row after TCRdb ran MiXCR on the PCR reads. The table shows roughly 350,000 distinct CDR3 sequences, with approximately 10% occurring only once. This CDR3 region has 13 residues. Trimming shortened V by 3 bases and J by 0 bases, and 6 bases separated the two germline ends. This clonotype was seen at least ten times. The chain joins TRBV12-3 or TRBV12-4 to TRBJ2-7; D gene uncertain. The origin of this receptor is a human donor who donated a stem cell graft to a child with acute lymphoblastic leukemia. The sequencing here drew on PBMCs from the stem cell graft donor, taken from the stem cell graft. CDR3 bases: TGTGCCAGCAGTTTCGTGAGCTCCTACGAGCAGTACTTC. It encodes CASSFVSSYEQYF.